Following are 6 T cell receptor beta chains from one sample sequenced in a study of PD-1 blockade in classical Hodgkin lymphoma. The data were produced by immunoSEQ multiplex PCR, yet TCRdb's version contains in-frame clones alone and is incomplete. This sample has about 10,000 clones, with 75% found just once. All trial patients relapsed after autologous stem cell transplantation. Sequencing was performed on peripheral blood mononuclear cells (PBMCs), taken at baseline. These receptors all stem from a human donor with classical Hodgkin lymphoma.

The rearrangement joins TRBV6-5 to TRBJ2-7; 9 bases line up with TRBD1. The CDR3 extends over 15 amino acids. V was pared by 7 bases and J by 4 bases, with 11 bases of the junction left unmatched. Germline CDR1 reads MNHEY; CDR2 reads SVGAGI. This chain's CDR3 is CASKLGRDRDYEQYF. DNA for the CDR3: TGTGCCAGCAAACTAGGGCGGGACAGGGATTACGAGCAGTACTTC.

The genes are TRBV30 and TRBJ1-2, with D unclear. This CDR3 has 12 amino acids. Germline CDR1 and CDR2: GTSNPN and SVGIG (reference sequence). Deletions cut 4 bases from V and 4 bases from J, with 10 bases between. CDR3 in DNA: TGTGCCTGGACGAGTTTTGGCTATGGCTACACCTTC. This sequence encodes CAWTSFGYGYTF.

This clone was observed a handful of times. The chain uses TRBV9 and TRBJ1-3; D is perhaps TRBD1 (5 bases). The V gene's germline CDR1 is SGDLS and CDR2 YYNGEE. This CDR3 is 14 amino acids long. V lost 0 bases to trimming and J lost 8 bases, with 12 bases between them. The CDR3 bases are TGTGCCAGCAGCGTAGGGGGACTAGAGGACACCATATATTTT. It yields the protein CASSVGGLEDTIYF.

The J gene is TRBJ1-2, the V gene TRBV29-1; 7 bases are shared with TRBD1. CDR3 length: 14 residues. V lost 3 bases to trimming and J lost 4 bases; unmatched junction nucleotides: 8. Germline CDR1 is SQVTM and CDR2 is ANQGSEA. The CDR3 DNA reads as TGCAGCGTTGAGGTGAAGGCAGGGGGCTATGGCTACACCTTC. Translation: CSVEVKAGGYGYTF.

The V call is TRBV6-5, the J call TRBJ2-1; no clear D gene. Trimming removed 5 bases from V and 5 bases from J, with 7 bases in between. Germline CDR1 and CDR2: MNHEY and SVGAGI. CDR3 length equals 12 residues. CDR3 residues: CASSLSNNEQFF. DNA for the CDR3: TGTGCCAGCAGTCTTAGCAACAATGAGCAGTTCTTC.

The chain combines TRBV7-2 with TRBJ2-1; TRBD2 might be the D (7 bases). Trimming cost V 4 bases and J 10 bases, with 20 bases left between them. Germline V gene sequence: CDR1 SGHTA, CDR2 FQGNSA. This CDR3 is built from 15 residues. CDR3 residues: CASSYQSAGAGEQFF. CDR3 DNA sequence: TGTGCCAGCAGCTACCAAAGTGCGGGGGCGGGAGAGCAGTTCTTC.